These 28 T cell receptor beta chains were all obtained from the same sample, sequenced in a study of CD8 T cells in Susac syndrome. It was with random hexamers that about 0.45 to 1 ug RNA was reverse transcribed. MiXCR was run by TCRdb on the immunoSEQ multiplex PCR reads, yielding one entry per CDR3 protein. The sample consists of 84,000 or so distinct CDR3 sequences, about 93% of them appearing once. Sequences were obtained from CD8+ T cells from PBMCs. The receptors were gathered from a human donor with Susac syndrome.

The chain has TRBV15 and TRBJ2-1; 9 bases map to TRBD2. V was pared by 0 bases and J by 6 bases, with 6 bases of the junction left unmatched. Germline CDR1 is LNHNV and CDR2 is YYDKDF (reference sequence). The CDR3 length is 16 residues. The CDR3 DNA reads TGTGCCACCAGCAGAGAAGCCCGACTAGCGGCCAATGAGCAGTTCTTC. It is translated as CATSREARLAANEQFF.

This clonotype was seen only a few times. The genes are TRBV14 and TRBJ2-1; 9 positions match TRBD1. V lost 0 bases, J lost 4 bases, and 7 bases stayed unmatched. This CDR3 contains 17 residues. In germline, CDR1 is SGHDN, CDR2 FVKESK. CDR3 amino acids: CASSQDGGTGPYNEQFF. CDR3 bases: TGTGCCAGCAGCCAAGATGGTGGGACAGGGCCTTACAATGAGCAGTTCTTC.

The V gene is TRBV18, the J gene TRBJ2-7, with 11 nucleotides matching TRBD2. Germline values: CDR1 KGHSH, CDR2 LQKENI. The CDR3 covers 15 residues. The V and J ends lost 6 bases and 1 base, in that order; junction bases with no gene match: 5. The CDR3 spells CASSLTSGRSYEQYF. CDR3 nucleotides: TGTGCCAGCTCCCTTACTAGCGGGAGATCCTACGAGCAGTACTTC.

V usage is TRBV10-3 and J usage is TRBJ1-5; the D is unclear. In germline, CDR1 is ENHRY, CDR2 SYGVKD. There are 14 residues in the CDR3. Trimming pared 2 bases from V and 2 bases from J, leaving 7 bases between. CDR3 sequence: CAISEGQGNQPQHF. The CDR3 DNA sequence: TGTGCCATCAGTGAGGGGCAGGGCAATCAGCCCCAGCATTTT.

The genes are TRBV6-6 and TRBJ2-7, with 10 bases identical to TRBD1. Germline lookup yields CDR1 MNHNY and CDR2 SVGAGI (reference sequence). The length of the CDR3 is 15 residues. The J segment lost 4 bases and the V segment lost 3 bases, leaving 6 bases of the junction unmatched. The CDR3 loop is CASSYGQGEFYEQYF. CDR3 DNA: TGTGCCAGCAGTTATGGACAGGGGGAATTTTACGAGCAGTACTTC.

This clonotype is a singleton in its sample. The chain links TRBV19 to TRBJ1-2, with a tentative D call TRBD1 (6 bases). The CDR3 is 13 residues long. Germline loops: CDR1 LNHDA, CDR2 SQIVND (reference sequence). Between the trimmed V and J ends, which lost 1 base and 10 bases, there was a span of 13 bases. The CDR3 sequence is CASSIVAGDDYTF. In DNA, the CDR3 is TGTGCCAGTAGTATAGTGGCAGGGGACGACTACACCTTC.

The V call is TRBV14, the J call TRBJ2-1; D is uncertain. Per germline, CDR1 SGHDN and CDR2 FVKESK. There are 16 residues in the CDR3. Trimming pared 1 base from V and 0 bases from J, leaving 10 bases between. This CDR3 reads CASSQGRHLSYNEQFF. The CDR3 coding sequence is TGTGCCAGCAGCCAAGGAAGACATCTCTCCTACAATGAGCAGTTCTTC.

The chain joins TRBV3-1 to TRBJ2-7; D ambiguous. CDR3 size: 14 residues. V dropped 1 base and J dropped 1 base, with 8 bases sitting between them. Germline assignment: CDR1 LGHDT and CDR2 YNNKEL (reference sequence). The CDR3 reads CASSQGFSSYEQYF. The CDR3 DNA sequence: TGTGCCAGCAGCCAAGGGTTTTCTTCCTACGAGCAGTACTTC.

The CDR3 protein is CASSLGDEIYEQYF. The CDR3 DNA reads as TGTGCCAGCAGCTTAGGAGACGAGATCTACGAGCAGTACTTC. This rearrangement joins TRBV7-2 to TRBJ2-7; D is undetermined. This CDR3 region has 14 residues. V lost 1 base and J 3 bases, leaving 10 bases between the germline ends. The germline CDR1 and CDR2 sequences are SGHTA and FQGNSA.

This clonotype was counted a single time. The chain employs TRBV14 and TRBJ2-1; maybe TRBD2 (6 bases). From germline, CDR1 is SGHDN and CDR2 FVKESK. The CDR3 runs 14 residues. Trimming cost V 4 bases and J 4 bases, with 11 bases left between them. The CDR3 protein is CASSRSGYYNEQFF. The CDR3 nucleotides are TGTGCCAGCAGCCGGAGCGGGTATTACAATGAGCAGTTCTTC.

The chain carries TRBV7-9 and TRBJ1-2; 8 positions match TRBD1. V lost 6 bases, J lost 4 bases, and 10 bases stayed unmatched. The CDR3 consists of 15 residues. The germline gives CDR1 SEHNR, CDR2 FQNEAQ (reference sequence). Here the CDR3 DNA reads TGTGCCAGCAGTTCGTTGGGACAGGAAACCTATGGCTACACCTTC. The encoded protein is CASSSLGQETYGYTF.

This sequence joins TRBV15 and TRBJ1-1; D perhaps matches TRBD1 (6 bases). Germline V gene lookup returns CDR1 LNHNV and CDR2 YYDKDF (reference sequence). The CDR3 is 14 amino acids. V lost 1 base to trimming and J lost 5 bases, with 11 bases between them. This CDR3 reads CATSRAGGGTEAFF. The CDR3 bases are TGTGCCACCAGCAGAGCGGGAGGGGGAACTGAAGCTTTCTTT.

The chain uses TRBV7-9 and TRBJ2-5; no firm D call. Trimming cost V 0 bases and J 5 bases, with 7 bases left between them. The CDR3 runs 13 residues. Per the germline V gene, CDR1 is SEHNR and CDR2 is FQNEAQ (reference sequence). CDR3: CASSLATEETQYF. The DNA for the CDR3 is TGTGCCAGCAGCTTAGCCACAGAGGAGACCCAGTACTTC.

The chain uses TRBV7-9 and TRBJ1-2; D is unresolved. Trimming took off 4 bases at V and 8 bases at J, with 20 bases between the two ends. In germline, CDR1 is SEHNR, CDR2 FQNEAQ (reference sequence). The CDR3 consists of 15 residues. In DNA form, the CDR3 reads TGTGCCAGCAGCTATGGCGCGGGGATGTCTGACGGCTACACCTTC. Its protein is CASSYGAGMSDGYTF.

The V gene is TRBV28, the J gene TRBJ1-5; D gene ambiguous. The CDR3 spans 14 residues. Germline values: CDR1 MDHEN, CDR2 SYDVKM. V shed 7 bases and J shed 1 base, with 11 bases lying between them. The CDR3 sequence is CASTMRGSNQPQHF. CDR3 DNA sequence: TGTGCCAGCACTATGAGAGGGAGCAATCAGCCCCAGCATTTT.

The chain couples TRBV12-3 or TRBV12-4 to TRBJ1-2; no reliable D call. This CDR3 contains 13 residues. V shed 3 bases and J shed 5 bases, with 10 bases lying between them. CDR3 sequence reads: CASSLGKTYGYTF. The CDR3 nucleotides are TGTGCCAGCAGTTTGGGCAAAACTTATGGCTACACCTTC.

The chain joins TRBV7-9 to TRBJ2-7; D unclear. CDR1 SEHNR and CDR2 FQNEAQ come from the germline V gene (reference sequence). V was clipped by 4 bases and J by 4 bases, with 8 bases between them. The CDR3 totals 12 residues. CDR3 bases: TGTGCCAGCAGCTCCGCCACTTACGAGCAGTACTTC. Translating gives CASSSATYEQYF.

The chain recombines TRBV29-1 with TRBJ1-1; 7 bases align to TRBD1. CDR3 length: 13 amino acids. Germline V gene data show CDR1 as SQVTM and CDR2 as ANQGSEA. V lost 5 bases, J lost 3 bases, and 6 bases stayed unmatched. The CDR3 region has the DNA TGCAGCGTTAAAGGGGGCACTTACACTGAAGCTTTCTTT. This encodes CSVKGGTYTEAFF.

The rearrangement uses TRBV7-9 and TRBJ1-2; unclear D gene. Germline V lookup: CDR1 SEHNR, CDR2 FQNEAQ (reference sequence). The CDR3 totals 14 residues. V dropped 7 bases and J dropped 0 bases, with 12 bases sitting between them. The CDR3 is CASTPDTANYGYTF. The CDR3 region has the DNA TGTGCCAGCACTCCTGACACTGCTAACTATGGCTACACCTTC.

The gene calls are TRBV29-1 and TRBJ1-2; perhaps TRBD1 as D (5 bases). The V gene lost 3 bases and the J gene lost 7 bases, with 15 bases spanning the gap. The CDR3 is 13 amino acids. Looked up from germline, CDR1 is SQVTM and CDR2 is ANQGSEA. The CDR3 DNA sequence: TGCAGCGTTGAGGGGGGGGTATACTCTGGCTACACCTTC. This gives the protein CSVEGGVYSGYTF. Together with reference TRBV29-1 and TRBJ1-2, the CDR3 gives the full variable domain: SAVISQKPSRDICQRGTSLTIQCQVDSQVTMMFWYRQQPGQSLTLIATANQGSEATYESGFVIDKFPISRPNLTFSTLTVSNMSPEDSSIYLCSVEGGVYSGYTFGSGTRLTVV.

The V call is TRBV4-1, the J call TRBJ1-5, with D unclear. Trimming cost V 5 bases and J 2 bases, with 16 bases left between them. CDR1 MGHRA and CDR2 YSYEKL come from the germline V gene. The CDR3 is 16 residues long. The CDR3 sequence: CASSSHPSGGNQPQHF. Here the CDR3 DNA reads TGCGCCAGCAGCTCCCACCCTTCTGGAGGCAATCAGCCCCAGCATTTT.

The chain uses TRBV7-7 and TRBJ2-5, with 8 bases lining up with TRBD1. This CDR3 is built from 15 residues. The junction had 5 bases not matched to a gene; V was cut back by 3 bases and J by 2 bases. Germline-derived CDR1 and CDR2 are SSHAT and FNYEAQ (reference sequence). The CDR3 region is CASSFSWTGQETQYF. As DNA, the CDR3 is TGTGCCAGCAGCTTTAGTTGGACAGGGCAAGAGACCCAGTACTTC.

V gene TRBV24-1 combines with J gene TRBJ2-3, with a weak D call TRBD2 (6 bases). The CDR3 consists of 15 residues. Germline assignment: CDR1 KGHDR and CDR2 SFDVKD. V lost 0 bases and J lost 0, with 6 bases in between. CDR3 protein: CATSDLGTSTDTQYF. DNA of the CDR3: TGTGCCACCAGTGATTTGGGGACTAGCACAGATACGCAGTATTTT.

V usage is TRBV19 and J usage is TRBJ2-5; D might be TRBD1 (6 bases). This CDR3 spans 14 amino acids. Germline V CDR1 and CDR2: LNHDA, SQIVND (reference sequence). Trimming removed 5 bases at V and 1 base at J, with 11 bases between. CDR3 amino acids: CASSSRQVQETQYF. CDR3 coding DNA: TGTGCCAGTAGTTCCCGACAGGTCCAAGAGACCCAGTACTTC.

V usage is TRBV28 and J usage is TRBJ2-7; D call uncertain. Germline lookup yields CDR1 MDHEN and CDR2 SYDVKM. The CDR3 sequence is 13 residues long. The ends were cut back, 6 bases at V and 6 bases at J, with 15 bases in the middle. CDR3 bases: TGTGCCAGCAGCCTTACCCGCACAACCGAGCAGTACTTC. It encodes CASSLTRTTEQYF.

V and J are TRBV7-9 and TRBJ2-5; 7 bases match TRBD1. CDR1 and CDR2 from the germline V gene are SEHNR and FQNEAQ (reference sequence). V lost 4 bases, J lost 2 bases, and 7 bases stayed unmatched. This CDR3 region has 15 residues. The CDR3 DNA follows: TGTGCCAGCAGCTATAAGGACAGGATACAAGAGACCCAGTACTTC. It codes for CASSYKDRIQETQYF.

V is TRBV28 and J is TRBJ1-1, with D uncertain. The CDR3 contains 11 residues. The germline V gene has CDR1 MDHEN and CDR2 SYDVKM. V was pared by 5 bases and J by 8 bases, with 9 bases between. CDR3 nucleotide sequence: TGTGCCAGCAGTCAGGCCAGGGAAGCTTTCTTT. Protein: CASSQAREAFF.

V and J are TRBV29-1 and TRBJ1-2, with TRBD1 matching over 9 bases. Looked up from germline, CDR1 is SQVTM and CDR2 is ANQGSEA. The V gene end was trimmed by 3 bases and the J gene end by 6 bases; junction bases not matched to a gene: 14. CDR3 length: 16 residues. DNA of the CDR3: TGCAGCGTTGAGTTAGGAGCGGAGACAGGGGGGAATGGCTACACCTTC. Amino acids: CSVELGAETGGNGYTF.